This TCR beta chain is drawn from a study of T-cell memory formation after mild COVID-19 (dated by TCRdb to 2020 to 2022). A note on the overall study: TCR sequence clusters from the two donors were found to be largely donor specific. In a couple of donors, T-cell clones that expanded and contracted after mild COVID-19 were followed by sequencing TCRalpha and TCRbeta repertoires longitudinally. Two young, previously healthy adult volunteers made up the cohort, one male and one female.

Overall results and qualifications from the work: Contracting CD4+ clones were located mainly in the CM and EM memory subsets, whereas CD8+ clones were found to be enriched in EMRA. Some responding clones were detected in pre-infection memory, suggesting pre-existing cross-reactive memory T cells joined the SARS-CoV-2 response. The second-wave clones that peaked on day 37 were not confirmed to be SARS-CoV-2 specific. Balanced CD4/CD8 phenotypes were observed for clones contracting from day 15 to 85, whereas a bias towards CD4+ was observed for a second wave of clones expanding from day 15 to 37. Only a couple of mild cases were covered in the study, and larger cohorts including severe cases with pre-infection samples were considered necessary.

Ficoll-Paque density gradient centrifugation was used to isolate PBMCs. Trimming accounts for 5 bases at V and 0 bases at J, while the number of junction bases matched to no gene is 9. From the cysteine through the phenylalanine, the CDR3 covers 18 amino acids. Here the CDR3 DNA is all that survives: 54 bases in frame from base 1. Taken from the germline V gene, the CDR1 and CDR2 loops are SGHVS and FQNEAQ. This clonotype was observed a few times. This clone's antigen is unknown. Base qualities are not recorded, but no much larger clone differs from it by a single base. Data came from an Illumina NovaSeq 6000. cDNA libraries for TCRalpha and TCRbeta were prepared by 5'RACE using constant-segment primers, with sample barcodes and unique molecular identifiers added. Trizol reagent was used to extract RNA from every sample. Library amplification was performed in two PCR steps, and a second sample barcode and Illumina TruSeq adapters were introduced in the second step. Libraries were sequenced on an Illumina NovaSeq with 2 x 150 bp paired-end reads. The study's own analysis went as follows. The reads were demultiplexed and collapsed into UMI-guided consensus sequences using migec v1.2.7. Using mixcr v2.1.11, UMI consensuses were aligned to TRA and TRB V and J templates and then assembled into clonotypes. Clonotypes were classified as expanded or contracted when called significant by both edgeR and NoisET, with noise models trained on biological replicates. edgeR calls used a false discovery rate-adjusted p below 0.01 and a log2 fold-change threshold of 1. As an exploratory analysis of dynamics, PCA with hierarchical clustering was applied to max-normalized trajectories of the 1000 most abundant clonotypes. Separately sequenced CD4+ and CD8+ repertoires were used to assign a CD4 or CD8 phenotype to each responding clone. TCRdb reprocessed the public reads (quality trimming at Q25 with fastp, clone calling with MiXCR) and kept in-frame beta chains. Identical CDR3 proteins give one entry, which carries the most common genes and DNA. The V and J calls and clone size are TCRdb's, not the authors'. This sample lists 210,000 or so distinct CDR3 sequences; about 10% were detected once. The ten largest clones take up roughly 3% of the sample.

The receptor was isolated from a man aged 18 to 35 who had mild COVID-19 (a few samples of this study predate the infection). The sample titles of this study are shuffled in the database, so cell type and time point are left out; the donor was told from shared clones. The sample taken for sequencing was PBMCs or a T cell subset sorted from them (not recorded which). The chain links TRBV7-8 with TRBJ1-4; 10 central nucleotides agree with TRBD1. The base sequence is TGTGCCAGCAGCAGTGGGGGACAGGGGCTCCCAACTAATGAAAAACTGTTTTTT. Its translation reads: CASSSGGQGLPTNEKLFF.